This TCR beta chain was retrieved from a study of blood T cell repertoires in COVID-19. In the study's own analysis: Estimation of nucleated cell counts was performed using reference gene primer amplification. Data came from immunoSEQ multiplex PCR; TCRdb stores just in-frame clones and leaves some out. The V and J calls and clone size were taken over from that table, and D and trimming were inferred from the DNA. The sample records 210,000 or so clones, 84% being singletons. Looked up from germline, CDR1 is SGHVS and CDR2 is FQNEAQ. Trimming at V came to 5 bases and at J to 7 bases, leaving 7 bases not matched to a gene. This CDR3 region has 14 residues.

Sequencing input: peripheral blood. The TCR originated in a woman aged 50 to 60 with active or convalescent COVID-19. V gene TRBV7-8 combines with J gene TRBJ2-2, with 7 positions matching TRBD1. The CDR3 is CASSPATGIGELFF. CDR3 bases: TGTGCCAGCAGCCCGGCGACAGGGATCGGGGAGCTGTTTTTT.